The 29 T cell receptor beta chains below were found in one sample sequenced in a study of cytomegalovirus exposure and HLA in healthy donors. Measured with immunoSEQ multiplex PCR; TCRdb has only the in-frame clones, and not every one. Among tens of thousands of clones listed, about 90% were seen once. Sequenced material: PBMCs. Source of these receptors: a man between 18 and 35 years old in good health and CMV-seronegative.

V and J are TRBV29-1 and TRBJ2-6; maybe TRBD1 (6 bases). V was cut by 1 base and J by 0 bases, with 13 bases left in between. CDR3 length equals 17 residues. Germline V lookup: CDR1 SQVTM, CDR2 ANQGSEA. CDR3 in amino acids: CSVEGGQDSSGANVLTF. The CDR3 DNA is TGCAGCGTTGAAGGGGGGCAGGACAGCTCTGGGGCCAACGTCCTGACTTTC.

This chain connects TRBV6-1 to TRBJ2-4; 7 nucleotides match TRBD2. The V and J ends lost 10 bases and 3 bases, in that order; junction bases with no gene match: 9. Germline V CDR1 and CDR2: MNHNS, SASEGT. The CDR3 runs 14 residues. As DNA, the CDR3 is TGTGCCACACTAGCGTTGGGGATCAAAAACATTCAGTACTTC. The encoded protein is CATLALGIKNIQYF.

This chain links TRBV9 with TRBJ1-2; 9 bases are shared with TRBD1. This CDR3 region has 16 residues. The germline CDR1 and CDR2 sequences are SGDLS and YYNGEE. The trim removed 0 bases at V and 4 bases at J, leaving 7 bases unmatched. This chain's CDR3 is CASSVGGGQGGYGYTF. For the CDR3, the DNA is TGTGCCAGCAGCGTAGGAGGGGGACAGGGAGGCTATGGCTACACCTTC.

The genes are TRBV6-6 and TRBJ2-5; a weak D match, TRBD2 (6 bases). Germline V gene lookup returns CDR1 MNHNY and CDR2 SVGAGI (reference sequence). Trimming stripped 6 bases from V and 4 bases from J, with 15 bases between. The CDR3 spans 14 residues. CDR3 sequence (DNA): TGTGCCAGCAGCCCCCCCCAGGGACTAGAGACCCAGTACTTC. Translating it yields CASSPPQGLETQYF.

This clone was recorded a few times. V and J are TRBV9 and TRBJ2-1, with a tentative D call TRBD1 (7 bases). V dropped 3 bases and J dropped 1 base, with 11 bases sitting between them. This CDR3 has 15 residues. Germline V gene sequence: CDR1 SGDLS, CDR2 YYNGEE. CDR3 amino acids: CASSDRGGSYNEQFF. The CDR3 bases are TGTGCCAGCAGCGACAGGGGAGGATCCTACAATGAGCAGTTCTTC.

J is TRBJ2-3 and V is TRBV6-5; possibly TRBD1 for D (5 bases). Trimming took off 10 bases at V and 3 bases at J, with 17 bases between the two ends. The CDR3 sequence is 14 residues long. CDR1 MNHEY and CDR2 SVGAGI come from the germline V gene. CDR3 region: CATTFGQNTDTQYF. CDR3 bases: TGTGCCACCACTTTCGGACAAAATACAGATACGCAGTATTTT.

The chain couples TRBV28 to TRBJ2-7; 7 bases fit TRBD1. The CDR3 consists of 14 residues. V dropped 5 bases and J dropped 1; count of bases not matched to a gene: 5. Per the germline V gene, CDR1 is MDHEN and CDR2 is SYDVKM. The CDR3 DNA follows: TGTGCCAGCAGTAGGGACAGAATTTCCTACGAGCAGTACTTC. This translates into CASSRDRISYEQYF.

The V gene is TRBV27, the J gene TRBJ2-2; D is undetermined. Deletions cut 6 bases from V and 8 bases from J, with 13 bases between. This CDR3 is 13 amino acids long. CDR1 is MNHEY, CDR2 SMNVEV, per germline (reference sequence). Written as DNA, the CDR3 is TGTGCCAGCAGCTACTCCGCATGGGGGGAGCTGTTTTTT. It encodes CASSYSAWGELFF.

The genes are TRBV10-3 and TRBJ2-1, with 10 bases identical to TRBD1. Germline CDR1 and CDR2: ENHRY and SYGVKD. This CDR3 region has 15 residues. J was trimmed by 5 bases and V by 6 bases; bases with no gene match: 7. The chain's CDR3 is CAIRDTGTGDNEQFF. In nucleotides, the CDR3 is TGTGCCATCAGAGATACCGGGACAGGGGACAATGAGCAGTTCTTC.

J is TRBJ2-7 and V is TRBV2, with 8 nucleotides matching TRBD1. The CDR3 totals 13 residues. CDR1 SNHLY and CDR2 FYNNEI come from the germline V gene. The V gene end was trimmed by 4 bases and the J gene end by 5 bases; junction bases not matched to a gene: 4. For the CDR3, the DNA is TGTGCCAGCAGTGGCCAGGGGGCCGACGAGCAGTACTTC. It codes for CASSGQGADEQYF.

The chain is built from TRBV28 and TRBJ2-5; TRBD2 agrees at 10 bases. The germline gives CDR1 MDHEN, CDR2 SYDVKM. V trimming: 7 bases; J trimming: 6 bases; junction bases outside the gene matches: 11. This CDR3 has 15 residues. The DNA of the CDR3 is TGTGCCAGCATCGCCGCTAGCGGGAGTTTGAAGACCCAGTACTTC. Protein: CASIAASGSLKTQYF.

The rearrangement joins TRBV11-2 to TRBJ1-4; D might be TRBD1 (5 bases). The germline V gene encodes CDR1 SGHAT and CDR2 FQNNGV. The CDR3 extends over 14 amino acids. V was cut by 5 bases and J by 3 bases, with 10 bases left in between. The CDR3 reads CASSRGGPNEKLFF. DNA for the CDR3: TGTGCCAGCAGCCGCGGGGGTCCTAATGAAAAACTGTTTTTT. Full variable domain (rest looked up from reference TRBV11-2 and TRBJ1-4): EAGVAQSPRYKIIEKRQSVAFWCNPISGHATLYWYQQILGQGPKLLIQFQNNGVVDDSQLPKDRFSAERLKGVDSTLKIQPAKLEDSAVYLCASSRGGPNEKLFFGSGTQLSVL.

The chain recombines TRBV7-3 with TRBJ2-2; the match to TRBD2 covers 7 bases. The CDR3 extends over 16 amino acids. V shed 2 bases, J shed 6 bases, and the junction held 9 bases outside the gene matches. Germline V gives CDR1 SGHTA, CDR2 FQGTGA. This CDR3 is CASSLFAGVNPGELFF. For the CDR3, the DNA is TGTGCCAGCAGCTTATTTGCGGGAGTAAACCCCGGGGAGCTGTTTTTT. The full variable domain, its missing parts supplied by reference TRBV7-3 and TRBJ2-2, is GAGVSQTPSNKVTEKGKYVELRCDPISGHTALYWYRQSLGQGPEFLIYFQGTGAADDSGLPNDRFFAVRPEGSVSTLKIQRTERGDSAVYLCASSLFAGVNPGELFFGEGSRLTVL.

This chain links TRBV10-3 with TRBJ2-7; TRBD2 aligns across 9 bases. The CDR3 is 15 residues long. Germline V gene data show CDR1 as ENHRY and CDR2 as SYGVKD. V was clipped by 3 bases and J by 6 bases; unmatched bases: 9. CDR3 nucleotides: TGTGCCATCAGTGACCCCACGAGCGGGAGGCGCGAGCAGTACTTC. Translating it yields CAISDPTSGRREQYF.

The J gene is TRBJ2-1, the V gene TRBV5-1; 12 bases line up with TRBD1. This CDR3 is built from 19 residues. V shed 4 bases, J shed 9 bases, and the junction held 20 bases outside the gene matches. Looked up from germline, CDR1 is SGHRS and CDR2 is YFSETQ. The CDR3 sequence: CASSGTGGVLARVNSEQFF. The CDR3 DNA is TGCGCCAGCAGCGGGACAGGGGGCGTACTAGCGCGAGTTAATTCTGAGCAGTTCTTC.

This clone was counted a single time. This rearrangement joins TRBV11-2 to TRBJ1-4; the D is unclear. Germline-derived CDR1 and CDR2 are SGHAT and FQNNGV. The CDR3 length is 16 residues. V shed 0 bases and J shed 5 bases, with 13 bases lying between them. The CDR3 sequence is CASSLESYVVNEKLFF. CDR3 DNA: TGTGCCAGCAGCTTAGAATCCTACGTAGTCAATGAAAAACTGTTTTTT.

The chain has TRBV7-2 and TRBJ1-2; 8 nucleotides line up with TRBD1. This CDR3 contains 14 residues. V was clipped by 2 bases and J by 7 bases; unmatched bases: 6. Germline loops: CDR1 SGHTA, CDR2 FQGNSA. The CDR3 nucleotides are TGTGCCAGCAGCTTATTAGGACAGGGAGCTGGCTACACCTTC. Translated: CASSLLGQGAGYTF.

This clone was found once. V and J are TRBV5-4 and TRBJ2-2; D perhaps matches TRBD1 (5 bases). Trimming removed 0 bases at V and 2 bases at J, with 8 bases between. CDR3 size: 15 residues. CDR1 and CDR2 from the germline V gene are SGHNT and YYREEE (reference sequence). The CDR3 is CASSLGDRNTGELFF. Here the CDR3 DNA reads TGTGCCAGCAGCTTGGGAGACAGAAACACCGGGGAGCTGTTTTTT.

The chain links TRBV6-1 to TRBJ2-2; D is unresolved. V was trimmed by 0 bases and J by 5 bases, leaving 7 bases between them. The CDR3 length is 14 residues. Per the germline V gene, CDR1 is MNHNS and CDR2 is SASEGT. The CDR3 here is CASSEAPETGELFF. Written as DNA, the CDR3 is TGTGCCAGCAGTGAAGCCCCGGAGACCGGGGAGCTGTTTTTT.

The J gene is TRBJ2-2, the V gene TRBV6-1, with 7 bases aligning to TRBD1. This CDR3 is built from 16 residues. Germline loops: CDR1 MNHNS, CDR2 SASEGT. V lost 3 bases, J lost 1 base, and 5 bases stayed unmatched. The CDR3, as DNA: TGTGCCAGCAGTGATCCCAGGACAGGGAACACCGGGGAGCTGTTTTTT. Translating it yields CASSDPRTGNTGELFF.

This sequence joins TRBV18 and TRBJ2-7; no definite D call. This CDR3 has 14 residues. The V and J ends lost 4 bases and 1 base respectively, with 11 bases between them. Germline V CDR1 and CDR2: KGHSH, LQKENI. CDR3 bases: TGTGCCAGCTCACTGGAGATGCCATCCTACGAGCAGTACTTC. This sequence encodes CASSLEMPSYEQYF. Full variable domain (remainder filled in from reference TRBV18 and TRBJ2-7): NAGVMQNPRHLVRRRGQEARLRCSPMKGHSHVYWYRQLPEEGLKFMVYLQKENIIDESGMPKERFSAEFPKEGPSILRIQQVVRGDSAAYFCASSLEMPSYEQYFGPGTRLTVT.

The rearrangement links TRBV6-5 to TRBJ2-7, with TRBD1 identical over 8 bases. The CDR3 totals 13 residues. Germline loops: CDR1 MNHEY, CDR2 SVGAGI. The trim removed 2 bases at V and 6 bases at J, leaving 3 bases unmatched. For the CDR3, the DNA is TGTGCCAGCAGTTACGGGACAGGTCGCGAGCAGTACTTC. Protein sequence: CASSYGTGREQYF.

The rearrangement uses TRBV11-2 and TRBJ2-7, with D unresolved. V gave up 1 base and J gave up 2 bases, with 9 bases separating them. Germline assignment: CDR1 SGHAT and CDR2 FQNNGV. The CDR3 totals 14 residues. The CDR3 region has the DNA TGTGCCAGCAGCTTAGCTGGCCCCACCTACGAGCAGTACTTC. Its translation is CASSLAGPTYEQYF.

The chain has TRBV14 and TRBJ2-3, with 11 bases matching TRBD2. Trimming removed 2 bases from V and 4 bases from J; junction bases left unmatched: 5. The CDR3 runs 16 residues. Germline CDR1 is SGHDN and CDR2 is FVKESK. CDR3 region: CASSQSLGLAADTQYF. The CDR3 DNA sequence: TGTGCCAGCAGCCAAAGTCTGGGACTAGCGGCAGATACGCAGTATTTT.

The chain joins TRBV6-1 to TRBJ2-1; TRBD1 agrees at 9 bases. Germline values: CDR1 MNHNS, CDR2 SASEGT. There are 11 residues in the CDR3. V trimming: 5 bases; J trimming: 15 bases; junction bases outside the gene matches: 5. The CDR3 nucleotides are TGTGCCAGCAGTTACGGGACAGGGTGGTTCTTC. This translates into CASSYGTGWFF.

The gene calls are TRBV9 and TRBJ2-6; D gene ambiguous. With 0 bases removed from V and 0 bases from J, the gap between germline ends came to 10 bases. Per the germline V gene, CDR1 is SGDLS and CDR2 is YYNGEE. The CDR3 covers 17 residues. CDR3 nucleotide sequence: TGTGCCAGCAGCGTAGGGGCTACGAGCTCTGGGGCCAACGTCCTGACTTTC. Its protein product is CASSVGATSSGANVLTF.

The chain is built from TRBV5-1 and TRBJ2-7, with TRBD2 identical over 13 bases. The CDR3 sequence is 15 residues long. Germline trimming cut 4 bases from V and 5 bases from J; bases unmatched to any gene: 6. Germline V lookup: CDR1 SGHRS, CDR2 YFSETQ. The CDR3 DNA follows: TGCGCCAGCAGCCCACAGACTAGCGGGAGGAACGAGCAGTACTTC. It translates to CASSPQTSGRNEQYF.

The rearrangement joins TRBV28 to TRBJ2-1; TRBD2 matches 8 bases. With V trimmed by 7 bases and J by 0 bases, 11 bases remained unmatched. CDR1 is MDHEN and CDR2 is SYDVKM in the germline V gene. The CDR3 runs to 17 residues. The CDR3 bases are TGTGCCAGCATTAGCGGGACCTTTCAGAGCTCCTACAATGAGCAGTTCTTC. Translating it yields CASISGTFQSSYNEQFF.

The chain couples TRBV7-9 to TRBJ2-5, with D tentatively TRBD1 (6 bases). Germline V gene lookup returns CDR1 SEHNR and CDR2 FQNEAQ (reference sequence). The V gene lost 4 bases and the J gene lost 3 bases, with 18 bases spanning the gap. CDR3 length: 16 residues. The CDR3 DNA reads as TGTGCCAGCAGCTCCACCACCGGGACACAAAAAGAGACCCAGTACTTC. Translation: CASSSTTGTQKETQYF.